These T cell receptor beta chains were read from a single sample in a study of T cell responses to AZD1222 COVID-19 vaccine. Clones were sequenced by immunoSEQ multiplex PCR, and TCRdb holds only the in-frame ones, with some missing. The sample comprises approximately 150,000 clones, approximately 90% of which are singletons, and under 4% rests with the top ten. The specimen comprised peripheral blood, sampled 28 days after the second AZD1222 dose. The receptors shown here come from an adult who received the AZD1222 COVID-19 vaccine. The conserved cysteine and the conserved F or W are not part of the CDR3 here.

TRBJ2-1 TRBV6-4 ASSILPYNEQF
TRBJ1-5 TRBV27 ASNSKWESGNQPQH
TRBJ2-7 TRBV2 AGGREYEQY
TRBJ2-7 TRBV3-1/TRBV3-2 ASSQALISTYEQY
TRBJ1-1 TRBV2 ARGDPRVSTEAF
TRBJ2-7 TRBV2 ASSESPHYELGYEQY
TRBJ2-1 TRBV12-3/TRBV12-4 ASRLDSQQF
TRBJ1-2 TRBV12-3/TRBV12-4 ASSFRPNYGYT
TRBJ2-1 TRBV7-9 ASSLLAGEGNEQF
TRBJ2-1 TRBV10-1 ASSESVARHNEQF
TRBJ2-2 TRBV4-1 ASSQVPGGQSGELF
TRBJ2-2 TRBV10-3 AVSGTTHTGELF
TRBJ2-5 TRBV5-4 ASSLSAGDRETQY
TRBJ2-1 TRBV11-2 ASSSRQGVPSSYNEQF
TRBJ1-2 TRBV3-1/TRBV3-2 ASSQGPGPNSYGYT
TRBJ2-3 TRBV5-1 ASSWTGPGDTQY
TRBJ2-7 TRBV4-1 ASSQEGNKYYEQY